The present TCR beta chain was sequenced within a study of shared clonotypes between healthy human individuals. Study information: The study used three CD4 naive, three CD4 memory, two CD8 naive and one CD8 memory plate per donor.

The genomic DNA of each subset was split evenly across several immunoSEQ plates. Some 30,000 T cell genomes (approximately 180 ng DNA) went into each sorted-subset replicate. Some clones are missing from TCRdb's copy, which holds only in-frame ones; the method was immunoSEQ multiplex PCR. The sample includes about 2 million clones, 90% to 95% of them seen just once. V gave up 5 bases and J gave up 3 bases; unmatched junction bases: 7. Germline-derived CDR1 and CDR2 are SGHRS and YFSETQ. The CDR3 is 14 amino acids. The chain recombines TRBV5-1 with TRBJ2-5, with 7 nucleotides matching TRBD1. The sequenced sample consisted of naive CD4+ T cells sorted from blood. Documented subset: CD45RA+ positively selected. The TCR sequence derives from a man aged 18 to 30 in good health. The CDR3 nucleotides read TGCGCCAGCAGAAGGTGGACAGGTGAAGAGACCCAGTACTTC. Its protein is CASRRWTGEETQYF.